This T cell receptor beta chain was identified in a study of T cells in Graves' hyperthyroidism and ophthalmopathy. Amplified TCR beta CDR3 regions derived from RNA transcripts. Researchers ran a first-round RT-PCR on the TCR CDR3 using the HTBI primer set. Via MiXCR, TCRdb re-called the multiplex PCR reads, giving one row per CDR3 protein. The sample includes around 250,000 distinct CDR3 sequences, 13% to 15% of them seen just once. The sequence came from a woman between 40 and 55 years old with Graves' hyperthyroidism that later progressed to Graves' ophthalmopathy. Sequencing used blood.

The CDR3 protein is CASNLGGSNQPQHF. DNA for the CDR3: TGTGCCAGCAACCTAGGGGGTAGCAATCAGCCCCAGCATTTT. This rearrangement joins TRBV6-1 to TRBJ1-5, with D possibly being TRBD1 (6 bases). The ends were cut back, 7 bases at V and 0 bases at J, with 10 bases in the middle. The CDR3 has 14 residues. From germline, CDR1 is MNHNS and CDR2 SASEGT.